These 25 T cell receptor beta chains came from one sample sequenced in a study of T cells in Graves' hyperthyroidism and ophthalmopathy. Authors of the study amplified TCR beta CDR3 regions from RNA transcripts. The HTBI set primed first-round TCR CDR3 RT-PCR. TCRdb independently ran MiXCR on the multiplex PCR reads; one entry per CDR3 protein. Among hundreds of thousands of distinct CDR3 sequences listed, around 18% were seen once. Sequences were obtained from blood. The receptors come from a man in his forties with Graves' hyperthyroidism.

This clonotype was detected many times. The chain's CDR3 is CASSRTRGQETQYF. The CDR3 bases are TGTGCCAGCAGTCGAACACGAGGGCAAGAGACCCAGTACTTC. J is TRBJ2-5 and V is TRBV27, with a possible D match to TRBD2 (5 bases). The CDR3 sequence is 14 residues long. Germline loops: CDR1 MNHEY, CDR2 SMNVEV (reference sequence). V was cut by 5 bases and J by 2 bases, with 12 bases left in between.

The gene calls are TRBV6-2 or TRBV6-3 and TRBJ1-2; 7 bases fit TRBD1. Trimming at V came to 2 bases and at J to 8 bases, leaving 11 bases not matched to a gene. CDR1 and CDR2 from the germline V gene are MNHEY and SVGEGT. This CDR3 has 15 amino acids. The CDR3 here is CASSYGLQGRGGYTF. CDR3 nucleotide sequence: TGTGCCAGCAGTTACGGGTTACAGGGGCGCGGAGGCTACACCTTC.

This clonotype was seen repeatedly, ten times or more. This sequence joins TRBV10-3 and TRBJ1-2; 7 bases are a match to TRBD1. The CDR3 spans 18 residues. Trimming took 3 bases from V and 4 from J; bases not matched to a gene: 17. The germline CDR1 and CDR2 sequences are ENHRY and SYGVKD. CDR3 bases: TGTGCCATCAGTGATCAGTACAGGGGAGATGGAAAAAGCTATGGCTACACCTTC. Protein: CAISDQYRGDGKSYGYTF.

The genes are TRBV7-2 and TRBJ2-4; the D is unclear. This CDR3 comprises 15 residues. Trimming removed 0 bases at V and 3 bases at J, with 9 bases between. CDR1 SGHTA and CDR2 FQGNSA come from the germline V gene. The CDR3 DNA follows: TGTGCCAGCAGCTTAGCTTGGGGTGTCAAAAACATTCAGTACTTC. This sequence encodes CASSLAWGVKNIQYF.

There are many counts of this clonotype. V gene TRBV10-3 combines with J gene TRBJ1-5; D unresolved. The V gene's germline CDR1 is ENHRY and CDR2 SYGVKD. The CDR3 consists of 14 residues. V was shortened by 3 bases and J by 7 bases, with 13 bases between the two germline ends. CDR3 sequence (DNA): TGTGCCATCAGTGAACCACTGCGGGGACAGCCCCAGCATTTT. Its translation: CAISEPLRGQPQHF.

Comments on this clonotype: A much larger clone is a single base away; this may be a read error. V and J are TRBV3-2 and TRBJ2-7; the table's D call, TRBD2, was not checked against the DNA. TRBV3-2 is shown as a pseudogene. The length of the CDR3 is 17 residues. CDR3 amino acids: CASGQVERRLAGYEQYF. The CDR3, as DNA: TGTGCCAGCGGCCAAGTCGAGAGGAGACTAGCGGGTTACGAGCAGTACTTC.

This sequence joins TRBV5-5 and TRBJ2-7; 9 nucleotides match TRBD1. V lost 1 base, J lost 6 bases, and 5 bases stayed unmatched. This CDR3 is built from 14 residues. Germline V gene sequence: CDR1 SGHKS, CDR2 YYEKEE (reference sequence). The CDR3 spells CASSLSPGQGEQYF. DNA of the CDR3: TGTGCCAGCAGCTTGTCACCGGGACAGGGCGAGCAGTACTTC.

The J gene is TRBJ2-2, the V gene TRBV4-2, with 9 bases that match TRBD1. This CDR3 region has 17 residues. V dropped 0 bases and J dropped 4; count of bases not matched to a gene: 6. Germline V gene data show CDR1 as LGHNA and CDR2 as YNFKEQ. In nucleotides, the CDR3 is TGTGCCAGCAGCCAAGAACGGGGGGACAGGGTCACCGGGGAGCTGTTTTTT. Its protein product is CASSQERGDRVTGELFF.

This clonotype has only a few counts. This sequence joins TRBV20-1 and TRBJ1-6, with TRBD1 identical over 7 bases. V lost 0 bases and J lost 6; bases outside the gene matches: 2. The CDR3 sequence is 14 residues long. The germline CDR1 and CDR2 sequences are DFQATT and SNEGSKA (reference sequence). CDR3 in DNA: TGCAGTGCTAGAGATAACAGGGGTAATTCACCCCTCCACTTT. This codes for CSARDNRGNSPLHF.

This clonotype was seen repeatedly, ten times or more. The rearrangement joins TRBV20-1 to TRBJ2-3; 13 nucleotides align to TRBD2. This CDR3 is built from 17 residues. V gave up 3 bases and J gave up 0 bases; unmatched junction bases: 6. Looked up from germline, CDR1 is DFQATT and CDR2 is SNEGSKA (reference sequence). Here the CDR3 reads CSASPGLAGASTDTQYF. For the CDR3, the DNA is TGCAGTGCTAGTCCTGGACTAGCGGGGGCCAGCACAGATACGCAGTATTTT.

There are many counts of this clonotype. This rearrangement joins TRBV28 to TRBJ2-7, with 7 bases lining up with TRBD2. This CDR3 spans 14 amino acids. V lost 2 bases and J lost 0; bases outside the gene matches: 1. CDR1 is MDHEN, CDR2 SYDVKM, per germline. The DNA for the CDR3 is TGTGCCAGCAGTTTAGGGGGGGGCTCCTACGAGCAGTACTTC. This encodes CASSLGGGSYEQYF.

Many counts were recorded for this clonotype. The CDR3 loop is CASSKTSGASYEQYF. CDR3 DNA sequence: TGCGCCAGCAGCAAAACTAGCGGCGCCTCCTACGAGCAGTACTTC. This chain joins TRBV5-1 and TRBJ2-7, with 8 nucleotides matching TRBD2. The CDR3 runs to 15 residues. The germline V gene has CDR1 SGHRS and CDR2 YFSETQ. Germline trimming cut 4 bases from V and 0 bases from J; bases unmatched to any gene: 6.

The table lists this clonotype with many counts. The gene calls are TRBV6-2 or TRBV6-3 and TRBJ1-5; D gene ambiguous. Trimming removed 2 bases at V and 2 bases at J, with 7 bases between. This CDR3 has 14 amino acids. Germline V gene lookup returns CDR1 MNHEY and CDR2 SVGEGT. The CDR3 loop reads CASSYDRGNQPQHF. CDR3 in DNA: TGTGCCAGCAGTTACGATAGGGGCAATCAGCCCCAGCATTTT.

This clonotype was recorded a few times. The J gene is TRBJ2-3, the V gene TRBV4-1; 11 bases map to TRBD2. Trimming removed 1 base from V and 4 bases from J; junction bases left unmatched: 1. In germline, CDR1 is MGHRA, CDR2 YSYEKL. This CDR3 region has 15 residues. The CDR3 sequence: CASSQGLAGPDTQYF. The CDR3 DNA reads TGCGCCAGCAGCCAAGGACTAGCGGGGCCAGATACGCAGTATTTT.

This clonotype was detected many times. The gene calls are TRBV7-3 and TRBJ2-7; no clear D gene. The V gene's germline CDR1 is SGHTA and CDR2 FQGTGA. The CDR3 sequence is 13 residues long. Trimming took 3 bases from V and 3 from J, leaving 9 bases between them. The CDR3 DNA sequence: TGTGCCAGCAGCTTTGCGCCAAACTACGAGCAGTACTTC. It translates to CASSFAPNYEQYF.

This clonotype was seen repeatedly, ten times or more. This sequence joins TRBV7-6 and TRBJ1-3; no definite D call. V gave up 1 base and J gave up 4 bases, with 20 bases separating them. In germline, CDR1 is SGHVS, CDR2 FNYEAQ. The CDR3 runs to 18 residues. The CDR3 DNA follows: TGTGCCAGCAGCTTAGGCGGCCAGTGGACTCCCGAAGGAAACACCATATATTTT. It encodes CASSLGGQWTPEGNTIYF.

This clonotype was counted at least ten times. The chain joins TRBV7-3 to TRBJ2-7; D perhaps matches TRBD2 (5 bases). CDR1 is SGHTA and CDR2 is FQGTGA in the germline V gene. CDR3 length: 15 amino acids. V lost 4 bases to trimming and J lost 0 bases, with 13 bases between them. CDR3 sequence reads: CASSSGSESSYEQYF. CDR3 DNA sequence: TGTGCCAGCAGCTCCGGTAGCGAGAGCTCCTACGAGCAGTACTTC.

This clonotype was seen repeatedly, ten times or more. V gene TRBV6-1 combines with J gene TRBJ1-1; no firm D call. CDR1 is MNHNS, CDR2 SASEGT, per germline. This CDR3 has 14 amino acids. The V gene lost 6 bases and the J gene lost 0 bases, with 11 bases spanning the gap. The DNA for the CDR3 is TGTGCCAGCAGGGAACACGCAGTGAACACTGAAGCTTTCTTT. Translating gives CASREHAVNTEAFF.

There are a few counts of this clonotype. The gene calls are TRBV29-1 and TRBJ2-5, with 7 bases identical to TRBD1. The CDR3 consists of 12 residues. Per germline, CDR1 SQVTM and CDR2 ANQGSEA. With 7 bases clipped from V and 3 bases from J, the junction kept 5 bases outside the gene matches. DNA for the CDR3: TGCAGCGGGGATGACAGGGAAGAGACCCAGTACTTC. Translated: CSGDDREETQYF. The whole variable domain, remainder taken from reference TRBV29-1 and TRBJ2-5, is SAVISQKPSRDICQRGTSLTIQCQVDSQVTMMFWYRQQPGQSLTLIATANQGSEATYESGFVIDKFPISRPNLTFSTLTVSNMSPEDSSIYLCSGDDREETQYFGPGTRLLVL.

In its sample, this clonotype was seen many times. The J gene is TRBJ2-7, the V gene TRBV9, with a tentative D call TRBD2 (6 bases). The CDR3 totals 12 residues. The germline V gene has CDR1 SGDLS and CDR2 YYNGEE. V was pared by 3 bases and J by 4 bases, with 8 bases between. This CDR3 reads CASSGRGYEQYF. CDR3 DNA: TGTGCCAGCAGCGGCCGGGGGTACGAGCAGTACTTC.

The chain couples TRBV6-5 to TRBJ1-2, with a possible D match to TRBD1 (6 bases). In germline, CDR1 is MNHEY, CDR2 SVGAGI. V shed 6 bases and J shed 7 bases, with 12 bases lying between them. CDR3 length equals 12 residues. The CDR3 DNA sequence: TGTGCCAGCAGGTACCAGGGGATTGGCTACACCTTC. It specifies CASRYQGIGYTF.

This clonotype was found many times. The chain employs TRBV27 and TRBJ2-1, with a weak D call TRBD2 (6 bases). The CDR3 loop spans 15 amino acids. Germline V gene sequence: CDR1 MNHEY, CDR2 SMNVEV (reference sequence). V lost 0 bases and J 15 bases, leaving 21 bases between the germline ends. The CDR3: CASSLSGEELRGRFF. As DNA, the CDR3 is TGTGCCAGCAGTTTATCCGGGGAGGAGCTGAGAGGAAGGTTCTTC.

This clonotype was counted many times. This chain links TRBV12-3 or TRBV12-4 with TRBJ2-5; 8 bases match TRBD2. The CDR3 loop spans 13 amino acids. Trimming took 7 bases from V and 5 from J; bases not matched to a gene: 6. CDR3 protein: CASTGGARETQYF. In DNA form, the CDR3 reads TGTGCCAGCACCGGGGGGGCCAGGGAGACCCAGTACTTC.

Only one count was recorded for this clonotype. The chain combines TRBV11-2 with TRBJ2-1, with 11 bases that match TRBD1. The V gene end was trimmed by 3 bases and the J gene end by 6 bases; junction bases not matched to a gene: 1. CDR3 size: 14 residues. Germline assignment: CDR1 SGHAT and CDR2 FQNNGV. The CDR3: CASSLGTGGNEQFF. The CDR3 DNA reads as TGTGCCAGCAGCTTGGGGACAGGGGGCAATGAGCAGTTCTTC.

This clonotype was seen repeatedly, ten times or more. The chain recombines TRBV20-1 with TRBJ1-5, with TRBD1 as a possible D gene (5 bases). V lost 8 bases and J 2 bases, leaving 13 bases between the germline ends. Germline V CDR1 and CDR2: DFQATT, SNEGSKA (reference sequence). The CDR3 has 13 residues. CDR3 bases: TGCAGTACCGGGGGGAAAGGCAATCAGCCCCAGCATTTT. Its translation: CSTGGKGNQPQHF.